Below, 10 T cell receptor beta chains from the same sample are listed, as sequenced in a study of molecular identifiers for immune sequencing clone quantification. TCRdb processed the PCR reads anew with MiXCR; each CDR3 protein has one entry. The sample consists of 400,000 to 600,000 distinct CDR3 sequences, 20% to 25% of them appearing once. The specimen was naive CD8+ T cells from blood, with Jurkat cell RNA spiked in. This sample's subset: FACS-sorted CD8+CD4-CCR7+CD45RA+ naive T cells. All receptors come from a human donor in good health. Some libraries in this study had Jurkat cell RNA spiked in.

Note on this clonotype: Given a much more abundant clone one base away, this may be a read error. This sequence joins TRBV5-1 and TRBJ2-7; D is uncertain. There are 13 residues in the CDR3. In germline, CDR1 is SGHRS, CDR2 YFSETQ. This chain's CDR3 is CASGLDADYEQYF. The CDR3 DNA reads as TGCGCCAGCGGCTTGGATGCAGACTACGAGCAGTACTTC.

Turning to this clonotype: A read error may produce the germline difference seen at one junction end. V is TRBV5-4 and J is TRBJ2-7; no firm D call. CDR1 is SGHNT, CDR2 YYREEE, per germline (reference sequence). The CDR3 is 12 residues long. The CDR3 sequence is CASGLGQYEQYF. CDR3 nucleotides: TGTGCCAGCGGCTTGGGCCAATACGAGCAGTACTTC. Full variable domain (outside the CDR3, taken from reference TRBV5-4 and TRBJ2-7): ETGVTQSPTHLIKTRGQQVTLRCSSQSGHNTVSWYQQALGQGPQFIFQYYREEENGRGNFPPRFSGLQFPNYSSELNVNALELDDSALYLCASGLGQYEQYFGPGTRLTVT.

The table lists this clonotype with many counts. Written as DNA, the CDR3 is TGCGCCACCGCAGGGGAATCGAGGTCCTACGAGCAGTACTTC. Amino acid sequence: CATAGESRSYEQYF. The V gene is TRBV5-1, the J gene TRBJ2-7, with D possibly matching TRBD1 (6 bases). The CDR3 runs to 14 residues. Trimming pared 9 bases from V and 1 base from J, leaving 17 bases between. CDR1 SGHRS and CDR2 YFSETQ come from the germline V gene.

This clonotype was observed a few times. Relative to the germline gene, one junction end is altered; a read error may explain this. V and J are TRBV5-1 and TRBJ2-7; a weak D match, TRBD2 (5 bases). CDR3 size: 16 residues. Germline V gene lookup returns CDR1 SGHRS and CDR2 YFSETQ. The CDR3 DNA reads TGCGCCAGCAGCTTGGACCAAGCGGCAGCCAACTACGAGCGGTACTTC. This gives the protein CASSLDQAAANYERYF.

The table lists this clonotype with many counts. The CDR3 protein is CASSPLTEVANEKLFF. The CDR3 nucleotides are TGTGCCAGCAGCCCCCTCACCGAAGTAGCAAATGAAAAACTGTTTTTT. J is TRBJ1-4 and V is TRBV7-9; D unclear. The V gene's germline CDR1 is SEHNR and CDR2 FQNEAQ (reference sequence). The CDR3 totals 16 residues. Deletions cut 5 bases from V and 5 bases from J, with 18 bases between.

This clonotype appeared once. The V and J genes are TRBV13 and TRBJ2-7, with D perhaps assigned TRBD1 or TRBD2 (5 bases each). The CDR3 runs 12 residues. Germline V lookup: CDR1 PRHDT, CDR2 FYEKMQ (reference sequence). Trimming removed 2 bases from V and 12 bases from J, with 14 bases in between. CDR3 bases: TGTGCCAGCAGCTTAAACGGGGCCCTGCGGTACTTC. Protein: CASSLNGALRYF.

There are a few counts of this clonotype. CDR3: CASSPVVETAYEQYF. CDR3 nucleotides: TGTGCCAGCAGCCCCGTCGTCGAAACCGCCTACGAGCAGTACTTC. The rearrangement links TRBV7-9 to TRBJ2-7; D unclear. The CDR3 covers 15 residues. Germline lookup yields CDR1 SEHNR and CDR2 FQNEAQ (reference sequence). V dropped 5 bases and J dropped 2 bases, with 16 bases sitting between them.

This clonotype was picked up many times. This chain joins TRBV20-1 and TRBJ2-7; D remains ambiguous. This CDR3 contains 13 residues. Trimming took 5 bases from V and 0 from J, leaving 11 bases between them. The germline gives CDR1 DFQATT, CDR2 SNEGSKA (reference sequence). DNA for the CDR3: TGCAGTGCTTTTTCCGGGTACTCCTACGAGCAGTACTTC. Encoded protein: CSAFSGYSYEQYF.

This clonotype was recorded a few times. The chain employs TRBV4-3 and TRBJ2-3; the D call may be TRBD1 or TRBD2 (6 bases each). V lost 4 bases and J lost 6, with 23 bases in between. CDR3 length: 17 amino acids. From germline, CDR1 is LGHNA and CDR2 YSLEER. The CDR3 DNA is TGCGCCAGCAGCCTTCGCGAGGGGGGTATGGGTGAGGATACGCAGTATTTT. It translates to CASSLREGGMGEDTQYF.

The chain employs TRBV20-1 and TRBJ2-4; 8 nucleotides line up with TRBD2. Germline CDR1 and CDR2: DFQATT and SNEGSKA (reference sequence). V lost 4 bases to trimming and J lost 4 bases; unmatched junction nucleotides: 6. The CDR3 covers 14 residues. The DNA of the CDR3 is TGCAGTGCTAAAGGACTAGCAGGGAAAAACATTCAGTACTTC. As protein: CSAKGLAGKNIQYF.